The next 27 T cell receptor beta chains were all read from a single sample in a study of cytomegalovirus exposure and HLA in healthy donors. 13 Jbeta primers and 60 Vbeta primers were used for the PCR. Sequencing used immunoSEQ multiplex PCR; TCRdb keeps in-frame clones, though not all of them. Here the sample spans about 85,000 clones, more than 60% being singletons. Sequencing was done on a sample of PBMCs. These receptors were collected from a man younger than 45 in good health and CMV-seronegative.

The V call is TRBV19, the J call TRBJ2-1; 12 positions match TRBD2. Germline V gene data show CDR1 as LNHDA and CDR2 as SQIVND (reference sequence). V lost 5 bases to trimming and J lost 9 bases; unmatched junction nucleotides: 20. This CDR3 is built from 19 residues. This CDR3 is CASSLTPVISSGRGSEQFF. CDR3 nucleotide sequence: TGTGCCAGTAGTCTAACACCCGTTATTTCTAGCGGGAGGGGAAGTGAGCAGTTCTTC.

The V gene is TRBV28, the J gene TRBJ1-5; a possible D gene is TRBD1 (6 bases). V lost 5 bases, J lost 1 base, and 12 bases lay in between. CDR3 length: 15 residues. CDR1 and CDR2 from the germline V gene are MDHEN and SYDVKM. The DNA of the CDR3 is TGTGCCAGCAGTCCGGGACAAGTAAGCAATCAGCCCCAGCATTTT. Translated: CASSPGQVSNQPQHF.

The rearrangement uses TRBV21-1 and TRBJ1-5; TRBD1, the D gene given by the table, was not confirmed from the DNA. TRBV21-1 is a pseudogene locus. The length of the CDR3 is 19 residues. The CDR3 nucleotides read TGTGCCAGCAGCCTGGGTCGGAGGCAGGGGGATGCGAGCAATCAGCCCCAGCATTTT. This codes for CASSLGRRQGDASNQPQHF.

V and J are TRBV6-1 and TRBJ2-7; 8 bases agree with TRBD1. V shed 4 bases, J shed 4 bases, and the junction held 21 bases outside the gene matches. Germline CDR1 MNHNS, CDR2 SASEGT. The CDR3 is made up of 19 amino acids. DNA for the CDR3: TGTGCCAGCAGTGGACCCCTTTTGGGCAGGGGGCTGGTAGGTTACGAGCAGTACTTC. Amino acid sequence: CASSGPLLGRGLVGYEQYF.

This clone came up a few times. The chain carries TRBV14 and TRBJ2-7; 7 bases line up with TRBD1. There are 13 residues in the CDR3. V was clipped by 4 bases and J by 4 bases; unmatched bases: 4. Germline values: CDR1 SGHDN, CDR2 FVKESK. CDR3 sequence (DNA): TGTGCCAGCAGCCGACAGGGTTTTTACGAGCAGTACTTC. It codes for CASSRQGFYEQYF.

The V and J genes are TRBV2 and TRBJ2-7, with 11 bases lining up with TRBD2. The CDR3 runs 14 residues. V dropped 6 bases and J dropped 3; count of bases not matched to a gene: 4. Germline V gene lookup returns CDR1 SNHLY and CDR2 FYNNEI. The CDR3 region is CASRTGTSGYEQYF. The CDR3 DNA reads as TGTGCCAGCAGAACCGGGACTAGCGGCTACGAGCAGTACTTC.

The J gene is TRBJ2-7, the V gene TRBV4-2; D may be TRBD2 (6 bases). Looked up from germline, CDR1 is LGHNA and CDR2 is YNFKEQ. This CDR3 is 16 amino acids long. Trimming left V 0 bases short and J 5 bases short, with 17 bases between. This CDR3 reads CASSQEVATRNNEQYF. DNA of the CDR3: TGTGCCAGCAGCCAAGAGGTTGCGACTAGAAACAACGAGCAGTACTTC.

The chain joins TRBV4-2 to TRBJ2-5; TRBD1 aligns across 12 bases. Germline CDR1 LGHNA, CDR2 YNFKEQ. This CDR3 has 15 amino acids. J lost 11 bases, V lost 3 bases, and 10 bases had no gene match. The CDR3 loop reads CASSQPGQGAREQYF. CDR3 coding DNA: TGTGCCAGCAGCCAGCCGGGACAGGGGGCGCGGGAGCAGTACTTC.

This chain links TRBV6-1 with TRBJ1-5; 8 bases align to TRBD1. The CDR3 is made up of 16 amino acids. The V gene end was trimmed by 2 bases and the J gene end by 4 bases; junction bases not matched to a gene: 7. Germline assignment: CDR1 MNHNS and CDR2 SASEGT. CDR3: CASSEMTGAINQPQHF. The CDR3 nucleotides read TGTGCCAGCAGTGAAATGACAGGGGCGATTAATCAGCCCCAGCATTTT.

The gene calls are TRBV7-6 and TRBJ2-1, with D possibly TRBD1 on 6 matching bases. The CDR3 covers 17 residues. V lost 3 bases and J 0 bases, leaving 15 bases between the germline ends. In germline, CDR1 is SGHVS, CDR2 FNYEAQ. CDR3 sequence: CASSFPRDTGSYNEQFF. As DNA, the CDR3 is TGTGCCAGCAGCTTCCCCCGGGACACCGGCTCCTACAATGAGCAGTTCTTC.

The rearrangement uses TRBV5-4 and TRBJ2-3, with no clear D. This CDR3 is 11 amino acids long. Germline V gives CDR1 SGHNT, CDR2 YYREEE (reference sequence). V was trimmed by 3 bases and J by 6 bases, leaving 5 bases between them. The CDR3 region has the DNA TGTGCCAGCAGCTGGCTGGATACGCAGTATTTT. This encodes CASSWLDTQYF.

The V gene is TRBV7-2, the J gene TRBJ1-2; D gene ambiguous. CDR1 and CDR2 from the germline V gene are SGHTA and FQGNSA. V was pared by 4 bases and J by 8 bases, with 23 bases between. The CDR3 runs 16 residues. The CDR3 loop is CASSYLVIVAPGGYTF. The CDR3 DNA reads as TGTGCCAGCAGCTATCTAGTAATCGTGGCACCGGGAGGCTACACCTTC.

The chain uses TRBV5-6 and TRBJ1-1; D remains unclear. V was shortened by 0 bases and J by 4 bases, with 7 bases between the two germline ends. From germline, CDR1 is SGHDT and CDR2 YYEEEE. CDR3 length equals 13 residues. CDR3 region: CASSLAGITEAFF. The CDR3, as DNA: TGTGCCAGCAGCTTGGCGGGGATCACTGAAGCTTTCTTT.

The chain is built from TRBV18 and TRBJ2-7; TRBD1 might be the D (7 bases). V was clipped by 0 bases and J by 3 bases, with 12 bases between them. Germline V gene lookup returns CDR1 KGHSH and CDR2 LQKENI. The CDR3 totals 15 residues. The CDR3 region is CASSPPNQGGYEQYF. The CDR3 nucleotides are TGTGCCAGCTCACCACCGAACCAGGGGGGCTACGAGCAGTACTTC.

This clone has just a few counts. The chain joins TRBV5-1 to TRBJ2-5, with TRBD1 matching over 9 bases. The CDR3 covers 16 residues. Per the germline V gene, CDR1 is SGHRS and CDR2 is YFSETQ. The trim removed 2 bases at V and 5 bases at J, leaving 10 bases unmatched. The CDR3 DNA follows: TGCGCCAGCAGCTTTTACCGGGACAGGGTCGAGGAGACCCAGTACTTC. Its protein is CASSFYRDRVEETQYF. Full variable domain (rest looked up from reference TRBV5-1 and TRBJ2-5): KAGVTQTPRYLIKTRGQQVTLSCSPISGHRSVSWYQQTPGQGLQFLFEYFSETQRNKGNFPGRFSGRQFSNSRSEMNVSTLELGDSALYLCASSFYRDRVEETQYFGPGTRLLVL.

The gene calls are TRBV5-4 and TRBJ2-7, with TRBD1 identical over 7 bases. This CDR3 contains 15 residues. Germline CDR1 SGHNT, CDR2 YYREEE (reference sequence). V was clipped by 1 base and J by 3 bases; unmatched bases: 7. CDR3 residues: CASSLIGGRGYEQYF. CDR3 sequence (DNA): TGTGCCAGCAGCTTGATAGGGGGCAGAGGCTACGAGCAGTACTTC.

V and J are TRBV6-6 and TRBJ2-1; 14 positions agree with TRBD2. CDR1 and CDR2 (germline): MNHNY, SVGAGI (reference sequence). This CDR3 region has 16 residues. J gave up 8 bases and V 2 bases, and 5 bases lay outside the gene matches. The CDR3 here is CASSYLTSGGAYEQFF. CDR3 nucleotide sequence: TGTGCCAGCAGTTACCTGACTAGCGGGGGGGCCTATGAGCAGTTCTTC.

The chain links TRBV5-1 to TRBJ2-1; 7 bases align to TRBD1. In germline, CDR1 is SGHRS, CDR2 YFSETQ. The CDR3 contains 15 residues. The junction had 7 bases not matched to a gene; V was cut back by 0 bases and J by 7 bases. This chain's CDR3 is CASSLVAGGLNEQFF. CDR3 nucleotides: TGCGCCAGCAGCTTGGTGGCAGGGGGTCTGAATGAGCAGTTCTTC.

This chain connects TRBV5-4 to TRBJ2-1; D ambiguous. Germline-derived CDR1 and CDR2 are SGHNT and YYREEE (reference sequence). Trimming took 0 bases from V and 1 from J, leaving 5 bases between them. This CDR3 spans 14 amino acids. CDR3 amino acids: CASSLGGSYNEQFF. The CDR3 coding sequence is TGTGCCAGCAGCTTGGGAGGTTCCTACAATGAGCAGTTCTTC.

The chain recombines TRBV6-6 with TRBJ2-3; the D gene is possibly TRBD2 (6 bases). This CDR3 is 14 amino acids long. The ends were cut back, 2 bases at V and 2 bases at J, with 8 bases in the middle. Germline CDR1 is MNHNY and CDR2 is SVGAGI (reference sequence). The CDR3 region has the DNA TGTGCCAGCAGTTACGCGGGATTCACAGATACGCAGTATTTT. It codes for CASSYAGFTDTQYF.

CDR3 bases: TGCGCCAGCAGCCATGTCCAGGGGTTGAATGAGCAGTTCTTC. Encoded protein: CASSHVQGLNEQFF. The V call is TRBV4-1, the J call TRBJ2-1, with D maybe TRBD1 (6 bases). The germline CDR1 and CDR2 sequences are MGHRA and YSYEKL. The CDR3 has 14 amino acids. V was cut by 3 bases and J by 7 bases, with 13 bases left in between.

The chain uses TRBV5-1 and TRBJ2-7, with TRBD1 identical over 10 bases. The CDR3 loop spans 13 amino acids. The junction had 3 bases not matched to a gene; V was cut back by 2 bases and J by 7 bases. CDR1 SGHRS and CDR2 YFSETQ come from the germline V gene. CDR3 amino acids: CASSFGTGEEQYF. DNA for the CDR3: TGCGCCAGCAGCTTCGGGACAGGGGAGGAGCAGTACTTC.

The chain combines TRBV5-1 with TRBJ2-1; 9 nucleotides line up with TRBD2. This CDR3 comprises 15 residues. Unmatched junction bases numbered 6, after V lost 1 base and J lost 7 bases. Looked up from germline, CDR1 is SGHRS and CDR2 is YFSETQ. CDR3: CASSLYERGDNEQFF. The DNA for the CDR3 is TGCGCCAGCAGCTTGTATGAGCGGGGGGATAATGAGCAGTTCTTC.

This clone was picked up one time. The chain links TRBV7-8 to TRBJ1-2; D is perhaps TRBD1 (5 bases). The CDR3 runs 16 residues. Germline loops: CDR1 SGHVS, CDR2 FQNEAQ. V lost 0 bases to trimming and J lost 1 base, with 12 bases between them. The CDR3 here is CASSLASGRVNYGYTF. The DNA for the CDR3 is TGTGCCAGCAGCTTAGCGTCCGGCAGGGTTAACTATGGCTACACCTTC.

This sequence joins TRBV7-8 and TRBJ2-7; D gene uncertain. Germline V gives CDR1 SGHVS, CDR2 FQNEAQ. The CDR3 totals 12 residues. Trimming took off 5 bases at V and 7 bases at J, with 12 bases between the two ends. CDR3 amino acids: CASSQAHREQYF. The CDR3 bases are TGTGCCAGCAGCCAGGCGCATAGGGAGCAGTACTTC.

The genes are TRBV4-2 and TRBJ2-3; D not resolved. This CDR3 contains 14 residues. The V end lost 0 bases, the J end lost 2 bases, and 6 bases lay between the germline ends. The germline V gene has CDR1 LGHNA and CDR2 YNFKEQ. CDR3 in amino acids: CASSQDVATDTQYF. CDR3 DNA sequence: TGTGCCAGCAGCCAAGATGTGGCCACAGATACGCAGTATTTT.

This sequence joins TRBV7-9 and TRBJ2-4; TRBD2 matches 9 bases. Germline V CDR1 and CDR2: SEHNR, FQNEAQ (reference sequence). V trimming: 5 bases; J trimming: 7 bases; junction bases outside the gene matches: 12. CDR3 length: 16 residues. The CDR3 sequence is CASSRSLAGLGNIQYF. The CDR3 nucleotides read TGTGCCAGCAGCCGAAGCCTAGCGGGACTGGGGAACATTCAGTACTTC.